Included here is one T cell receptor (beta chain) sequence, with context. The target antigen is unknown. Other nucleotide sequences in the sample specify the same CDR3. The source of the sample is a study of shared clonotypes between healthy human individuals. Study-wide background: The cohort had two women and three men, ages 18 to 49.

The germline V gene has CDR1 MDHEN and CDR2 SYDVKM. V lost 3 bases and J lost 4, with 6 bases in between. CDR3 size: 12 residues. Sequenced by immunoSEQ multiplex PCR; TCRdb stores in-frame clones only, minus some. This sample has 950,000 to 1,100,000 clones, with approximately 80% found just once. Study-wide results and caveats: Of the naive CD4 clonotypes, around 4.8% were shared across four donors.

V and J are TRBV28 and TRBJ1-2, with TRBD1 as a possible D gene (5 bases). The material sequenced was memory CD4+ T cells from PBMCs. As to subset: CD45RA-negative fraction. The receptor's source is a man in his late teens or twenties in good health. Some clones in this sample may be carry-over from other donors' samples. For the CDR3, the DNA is TGTGCCAGCAGTTTGGGGGTCTATGGCTACACCTTC. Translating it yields CASSLGVYGYTF.